This TCR beta chain was retrieved from a study of T-cell reconstitution after alpha-beta-depleted transplantation in children. V was trimmed by 2 bases and J by 2 bases, leaving 13 bases between them. This CDR3 comprises 16 residues. This clonotype came up a few times. What it binds is not known. Study-level points and caveats: Surviving recipient T cells and intrathymic progenitors accounted for some patients' high TCRbeta diversity at day 60. Newly produced T cells mostly accounted for T-cell counts and diversity one year post-transplant. About two months after transplant, alpha-beta T cells reportedly came from several hundred expanded graft clones.

Unique molecular identifiers were incorporated during preparation of the TCRbeta library. TCRdb analysed the PCR reads with MiXCR anew, one entry per CDR3 protein. Among 90,000 to 150,000 distinct CDR3 sequences listed, under 30% were seen once. This material consisted of PBMCs, mostly from graft donor cells, taken 180 days after TCRalphabeta/CD19-depleted stem cell transplant. The chain has TRBV12-3 or TRBV12-4 and TRBJ1-5; perhaps TRBD1 as D (6 bases). This receptor was identified in a male patient under 10 years old who had a stem cell transplant for chronic granulomatous disease, so the T cells may come from the graft donor. Here the CDR3 reads CASSLPQGLGNQPQHF. CDR3 DNA sequence: TGTGCCAGCAGTTTACCACAGGGTCTCGGCAATCAGCCCCAGCATTTT.